This entry describes one T cell receptor (beta chain). Its antigen is unidentified. The CDR3 runs 15 residues. The germline V gene encodes CDR1 SQVTM and CDR2 ANQGSEA. Trimming at V came to 7 bases and at J to 6 bases, leaving 15 bases not matched to a gene. This entry belongs to a study of cytomegalovirus exposure and HLA in healthy donors. Use of 60 Vbeta and 13 Jbeta primers characterized the PCR. In the study's own analysis: A later analysis tallied roughly 77 million unique TCR beta chains, 8.5 million to 11 million of them shared. The repertoire was sequenced with immunoSEQ multiplex PCR; TCRdb's copy has only in-frame clones and lacks some. D and trimming were read from the DNA, whereas the V and J calls and clone size are those reported in that table. The table has fewer than 200,000 clones, around 82% seen once; the top ten hold roughly a tenth. Study results and caveats: Fewer N-insertions than the approximately 610-donor mean were reportedly shown by an Asian-associated ancestry cluster in a later analysis.

Sequencing was carried out using PBMCs. V is TRBV29-1 and J is TRBJ2-1; 7 bases are a match to TRBD1. The TCR was taken from a man in his fifties in good health and CMV-seropositive. CDR3 in amino acids: CSEVPPAGGRNEQFF. As DNA, the CDR3 is TGCAGCGAAGTCCCCCCGGCAGGGGGTCGCAATGAGCAGTTCTTC.